Listed below are T cell receptor beta chains from one sample, sequenced in a study of blood T cell repertoires in COVID-19. Sequencing was performed with immunoSEQ multiplex PCR; in TCRdb, only in-frame clones are kept and a portion is missing. The sample shows approximately 130,000 clones, roughly 79% of them seen only once. Source material: peripheral blood. The receptors were gathered from a human donor in a cohort sampled during active COVID-19. CDR3s include the opening cysteine and the closing phenylalanine or tryptophan. The D gene is left open where the match is weak. Not all rows give a size; the values are once, few, many and, for expanded clones, a class.

d_call	clone_size	j_call	v_call	cdr3_aa	cdr3_nt
TRBD2	-	TRBJ2-1	TRBV3-1/TRBV3-2	CASSQPRPSGTSDLYNEQFF	TGTGCCAGCAGCCAACCTCGACCTAGCGGGACTTCAGATCTCTACAATGAGCAGTTCTTC
-	-	TRBJ2-7	TRBV30	CAWRLEFEQYF	TGTGCCTGGCGTCTGGAGTTCGAGCAGTACTTC
TRBD1	-	TRBJ1-4	TRBV27	CASRRQGAINEKLFF	TGTGCCAGTAGGAGACAGGGGGCGATTAATGAAAAACTGTTTTTT
-	-	TRBJ2-1	TRBV29-1	CSVEDGGREFF	TGCAGCGTTGAAGACGGGGGGCGAGAGTTCTTC
-	-	TRBJ1-2	TRBV7-2	CASSSVGNYGYTF	TGTGCCAGCAGCTCTGTCGGGAACTATGGCTACACCTTC
-	-	TRBJ2-4	TRBV7-9	CASSSPHEAQNIQYF	TGTGCCAGCAGCTCCCCCCACGAAGCCCAAAACATTCAGTACTTC
-	-	TRBJ2-7	TRBV6-5	CASSPPGAGGREQYF	TGTGCCAGCAGTCCCCCAGGGGCGGGTGGTCGCGAGCAGTACTTC
TRBD1	few	TRBJ1-5	TRBV19	CASSTDRGTVSNQPQHF	TGTGCCAGTAGTACGGACAGGGGGACGGTGAGCAATCAGCCCCAGCATTTT
TRBD1	-	TRBJ1-2	TRBV5-6	CASRQDRAGGYTF	TGTGCCAGCAGACAAGACAGGGCCGGGGGCTACACCTTC
-	-	TRBJ2-1	TRBV24-1	CATSGSGDVFDEQFF	TGTGCCACCAGTGGTTCAGGGGATGTCTTCGATGAGCAGTTCTTC
-	-	TRBJ2-5	TRBV12-3/TRBV12-4	CASNRQLEETQYF	TGTGCCAGCAACCGACAGCTAGAAGAGACCCAGTACTTC
-	-	TRBJ1-2	TRBV5-1	CASSLASSANYGYTF	TGCGCCAGCAGCTTGGCATCCAGTGCTAACTATGGCTACACCTTC
TRBD2	-	TRBJ2-1	TRBV3-1/TRBV3-2	CASSHSGTRGNEQFF	TGTGCCAGCAGCCACTCCGGGACTAGGGGGAATGAGCAGTTCTTC
TRBD2	-	TRBJ2-5	TRBV19	CASSTGLAGVQETQYF	TGTGCCAGTAGTACGGGACTAGCGGGGGTACAGGAGACCCAGTACTTC
-	once	TRBJ1-2	TRBV2	CASSLDVAGIGSYGYTF	TGTGCCAGCAGCCTTGATGTGGCAGGGATAGGCAGCTATGGCTACACCTTC
-	-	TRBJ2-7	TRBV7-2	CASSPGLAGAVEQYF	TGTGCCAGCAGCCCTGGCCTCGCAGGGGCGGTCGAGCAGTACTTC
-	-	TRBJ1-2	TRBV5-1	CASSPSLANYGYTF	TGCGCCAGCAGCCCCTCTTTAGCTAACTATGGCTACACCTTC
TRBD1	few	TRBJ1-2	TRBV3-1/TRBV3-2	CASSQVRGRNYGYTF	TGTGCCAGCAGCCAAGTCAGGGGGCGGAACTATGGCTACACCTTC
-	-	TRBJ2-7	TRBV27	CASSSAYGEQYF	TGTGCCAGCAGTTCCGCATACGGCGAGCAGTACTTC
-	few	TRBJ1-6	TRBV5-1	CASSLSGQTSSYNSPLHF	TGCGCCAGCAGCTTGTCCGGACAGACGAGCTCCTATAATTCACCCCTCCACTTT
-	once	TRBJ2-7	TRBV27	CASSLRYRERQYF	TGTGCCAGCAGTTTACGATACAGGGAGCGGCAGTACTTC
-	-	TRBJ2-7	TRBV4-2	CASSQGALVYEQYF	TGTGCCAGCAGCCAAGGGGCGTTGGTTTACGAGCAGTACTTC
-	-	TRBJ2-5	TRBV29-1	CSVTQGGETQYF	TGCAGCGTAACACAGGGGGGGGAGACCCAGTACTTC
-	-	TRBJ1-2	TRBV28	CASSLFRTNYGYTF	TGTGCCAGCAGTTTATTCAGGACAAACTATGGCTACACCTTC
TRBD2	-	TRBJ2-1	TRBV14	CASSPRGLAGEIEQFF	TGTGCCAGCAGCCCCCGGGGACTAGCGGGGGAAATAGAGCAGTTCTTC
-	-	TRBJ1-2	TRBV7-9	CASSLISGDGYTF	TGTGCCAGCAGCTTAATCTCCGGAGATGGCTACACCTTC
TRBD2	-	TRBJ2-7	TRBV5-1	CASSPGTSALRSYEQYF	TGCGCCAGCAGCCCGGGGACTAGCGCCCTACGCTCCTACGAGCAGTACTTC
TRBD1	few	TRBJ2-7	TRBV2	CASSSVPGQGSWTYEQYF	TGTGCCAGCAGTTCGGTCCCGGGACAGGGATCTTGGACCTACGAGCAGTACTTC
-	-	TRBJ2-7	TRBV7-2	CASSLVISGYEQYF	TGTGCCAGCAGCTTAGTAATTTCGGGGTACGAGCAGTACTTC
-	once	TRBJ1-1	TRBV28	CASNGGMNTEAFF	TGTGCCAGCAACGGGGGGATGAACACTGAAGCTTTCTTT
-	-	TRBJ2-2	TRBV5-1	CASSSTTGNTGELFF	TGCGCCAGCAGCTCGACCACAGGGAACACCGGGGAGCTGTTTTTT
TRBD1	-	TRBJ2-1	TRBV7-2	CASSASGTGAGNEQFF	TGTGCCAGCAGCGCATCCGGGACAGGGGCAGGGAATGAGCAGTTCTTC
-	-	TRBJ2-3	TRBV15	CATSRDRTGGTDTQYF	TGTGCCACCAGCAGAGATCGGACGGGGGGCACAGATACGCAGTATTTT
TRBD2	-	TRBJ2-5	TRBV6-1	CASSDQSGRALETQYF	TGTGCCAGCAGTGACCAGAGCGGGAGGGCCCTGGAGACCCAGTACTTC
TRBD1	-	TRBJ2-2	TRBV19	CASTPGTGRTGELFF	TGTGCCAGTACCCCGGGGACAGGTCGCACCGGGGAGCTGTTTTTT
-	-	TRBJ1-1	TRBV5-1	CASSGQLNTEAFF	TGCGCCAGCAGCGGACAATTGAACACTGAAGCTTTCTTT
TRBD1	-	TRBJ1-2	TRBV7-2	CASSFPRDRGTGYTF	TGTGCCAGCAGCTTTCCCCGGGACAGGGGTACTGGCTACACCTTC
TRBD1	-	TRBJ2-7	TRBV28	CASSTRQGFYEQYF	TGTGCCAGCAGTACCCGACAGGGTTTCTACGAGCAGTACTTC
-	few	TRBJ1-6	TRBV7-3	CASSSEGRTSSPLHF	TGTGCCAGCAGTTCGGAGGGGCGAACAAGCTCACCCCTCCACTTT
TRBD1	-	TRBJ2-3	TRBV5-1	CASSRQGGKDTQYF	TGCGCCAGCAGCCGACAGGGTGGCAAAGATACGCAGTATTTT
-	-	TRBJ2-7	TRBV11-2	CASSLDITSSGGRGSYEQYF	TGTGCCAGCAGCTTAGATATCACGTCTAGCGGAGGCAGGGGCTCGTACGAGCAGTACTTC
-	-	TRBJ2-5	TRBV3-1/TRBV3-2	CASSQSSQETQYF	TGTGCCAGCAGCCAATCGTCCCAAGAGACCCAGTACTTC
-	once	TRBJ2-5	TRBV19	CASSLGQQETQYF	TGTGCCAGTAGTCTGGGACAACAAGAGACCCAGTACTTC
-	-	TRBJ1-1	TRBV5-4	CASSRFGENTEAFF	TGTGCCAGCAGCAGGTTCGGGGAGAACACTGAAGCTTTCTTT
TRBD1	-	TRBJ2-5	TRBV28	CASSQTGQGARWGTQYF	TGTGCCAGCAGCCAAACGGGACAGGGGGCGAGATGGGGGACCCAGTACTTC
-	-	TRBJ2-3	TRBV27	CASGNRVPPQDTQYF	TGTGCCAGCGGGAACAGGGTCCCCCCCCAAGATACGCAGTATTTT
TRBD1	few	TRBJ1-2	TRBV28	CASSSPQGRANYGYTF	TGTGCCAGCAGTTCACCACAGGGGCGAGCTAACTATGGCTACACCTTC
-	-	TRBJ2-5	TRBV25-1	CASSEFGPRSQYF	TGTGCCAGCAGTGAATTTGGCCCCCGGAGCCAGTACTTC
TRBD2	-	TRBJ2-3	TRBV7-2	CASSIASRGGIQYF	TGTGCCAGCAGCATAGCGAGTCGGGGGGGGATCCAGTATTTT
-	-	TRBJ1-2	TRBV7-9	CASSQQQGYYGYTF	TGTGCCAGCAGCCAACAACAGGGTTACTATGGCTACACCTTC
-	-	TRBJ2-4	TRBV19	CASSPRRRDVPTKNIQYF	TGTGCCAGTAGTCCTAGGCGGCGGGACGTTCCCACCAAAAACATTCAGTACTTC
-	once	TRBJ1-1	TRBV29-1	CSVALGGGTEAFF	TGCAGCGTTGCTCTCGGGGGGGGCACTGAAGCTTTCTTT
TRBD2	-	TRBJ2-5	TRBV19	CASSITLAGVSSETQYF	TGTGCCAGTAGTATAACTCTAGCGGGAGTATCGTCAGAGACCCAGTACTTC
TRBD1	-	TRBJ1-4	TRBV19	CASSKRTDRGSGNEKLFF	TGTGCCAGTAGTAAACGGACCGACAGGGGGTCTGGTAATGAAAAACTGTTTTTT
-	-	TRBJ1-2	TRBV6-5	CASSWGPFNYGYTF	TGTGCCAGCAGTTGGGGGCCCTTCAACTATGGCTACACCTTC
-	-	TRBJ2-3	TRBV6-5	CASRISTVPADTQYF	TGTGCCAGCAGGATTTCGACAGTCCCGGCAGATACGCAGTATTTT
-	-	TRBJ1-2	TRBV9	CASSFQGSYGYTF	TGTGCCAGCAGCTTTCAGGGATCCTATGGCTACACCTTC